This TCR beta chain derives from a study of blood T cell repertoires in COVID-19. Profiled with immunoSEQ multiplex PCR; TCRdb holds only in-frame clones, not every one. Here the sample spans around 140,000 clones, 84% being singletons. The CDR3 is 14 residues long. Germline V gene lookup returns CDR1 LGHDT and CDR2 YNNKEL (reference sequence). The ends were cut back, 4 bases at V and 4 bases at J, with 8 bases in the middle. Sequenced input: peripheral blood. The clonotype comes from a human donor in a cohort sampled during active COVID-19. The chain employs TRBV3-1 (or the pseudogene TRBV3-2) and TRBJ2-6; no clear D gene. CDR3 bases: TGTGCCAGCAGCCTCAACTCCGGGGCCAACGTCCTGACTTTC. Its translation: CASSLNSGANVLTF.